These 26 T cell receptor beta chains came from one sample sequenced in a study of shared clonotypes between healthy human individuals. This table comes from immunoSEQ multiplex PCR, and its TCRdb copy is limited to in-frame clones, with some not included. The table includes over a million clones, 98% detected once. The sequencing input was naive CD4+ T cells sorted from blood. Subset here: CD45RA+ positively selected. The receptor source for this set is a young man in good health.

The rearrangement uses TRBV5-4 and TRBJ2-5; tentative D call: TRBD1 (5 bases). The CDR3 runs to 14 residues. V was cut by 4 bases and J by 5 bases, with 15 bases left in between. Looked up from germline, CDR1 is SGHNT and CDR2 is YYREEE (reference sequence). CDR3 bases: TGTGCCAGCAGCCGAATGACACAGGTTGAGACCCAGTACTTC. Its translation: CASSRMTQVETQYF.

The chain employs TRBV7-6 and TRBJ2-5; 8 bases agree with TRBD1. CDR1 and CDR2 from the germline V gene are SGHVS and FNYEAQ. This CDR3 comprises 15 residues. V was pared by 7 bases and J by 4 bases, with 11 bases of the junction left unmatched. This chain's CDR3 is CASTLRAGGPETQYF. Written as DNA, the CDR3 is TGTGCCAGCACCCTTAGGGCAGGGGGCCCAGAGACCCAGTACTTC.

This clone has only a few counts. The chain uses TRBV2 and TRBJ2-7; perhaps D is TRBD1 or TRBD2 (5 bases each). There are 11 residues in the CDR3. CDR1 SNHLY and CDR2 FYNNEI come from the germline V gene. V was pared by 9 bases and J by 4 bases, with 10 bases between. The chain's CDR3 is CASGGGYEQYF. CDR3 bases: TGTGCCAGTGGTGGGGGTTACGAGCAGTACTTC.

The J gene is TRBJ1-2, the V gene TRBV30; D remains ambiguous. This CDR3 region has 14 residues. Germline lookup yields CDR1 GTSNPN and CDR2 SVGIG (reference sequence). The V end was cut by 0 bases, the J end by 0 bases, with 8 bases between. Written as DNA, the CDR3 is TGTGCCTGGAGTGTACTCTTAGCTAACTATGGCTACACCTTC. Protein product: CAWSVLLANYGYTF. Variable domain in full (rest from reference TRBV30 and TRBJ1-2): SQTIHQWPATLVQPVGSPLSLECTVEGTSNPNLYWYRQAAGRGLQLLFYSVGIGQISSEVPQNLSASRPQDRQFILSSKKLLLSDSGFYLCAWSVLLANYGYTFGSGTRLTVV.

The chain links TRBV4-1 to TRBJ2-1, with D perhaps being TRBD1 or TRBD2 (5 bases each). Trimming removed 4 bases from V and 6 bases from J, with 22 bases in between. The CDR3 contains 17 residues. Germline values: CDR1 MGHRA, CDR2 YSYEKL. The CDR3 nucleotides are TGCGCCAGCAGCCCTCTTCCCGGGACCCAATGGGGCAATGAGCAGTTCTTC. Translation: CASSPLPGTQWGNEQFF.

V gene TRBV9 combines with J gene TRBJ2-3, with 8 bases identical to TRBD2. The junction had 10 bases not matched to a gene; V was cut back by 4 bases and J by 3 bases. The germline V gene encodes CDR1 SGDLS and CDR2 YYNGEE. The CDR3 is made up of 16 amino acids. In DNA, the CDR3 is TGTGCCAGCAGCCCACCAGCGGGAGTAGGGACAGATACGCAGTATTTT. It is translated as CASSPPAGVGTDTQYF. Supplemented by reference TRBV9 and TRBJ2-3, the full variable domain reads DSGVTQTPKHLITATGQRVTLRCSPRSGDLSVYWYQQSLDQGLQFLIQYYNGEERAKGNILERFSAQQFPDLHSELNLSSLELGDSALYFCASSPPAGVGTDTQYFGPGTRLTVL.

The CDR3 DNA sequence: TGTGCCAGCAGTTACGAGGACCTGCGTCAGCCCCAGCATTTT. It is translated as CASSYEDLRQPQHF. The V and J genes are TRBV6-6 and TRBJ1-5, with D uncertain. Per germline, CDR1 MNHNY and CDR2 SVGAGI (reference sequence). The CDR3 has 14 residues. V lost 2 bases and J lost 6, with 11 bases in between.

The chain combines TRBV21-1 with TRBJ2-1. TRBV21-1 is reported as a pseudogene. This CDR3 has 12 amino acids. This CDR3 reads CASSNVTNEQFF. CDR3 coding DNA: TGTGCCAGCAGCAATGTCACCAATGAGCAGTTCTTC.

The chain carries TRBV30 and TRBJ2-7; 9 nucleotides align to TRBD1. This CDR3 has 13 residues. The V gene's germline CDR1 is GTSNPN and CDR2 SVGIG (reference sequence). Unmatched junction bases numbered 10, after V lost 8 bases and J lost 5 bases. CDR3 region: CAGTGSFEDEQYF. Here the CDR3 DNA reads TGTGCCGGGACAGGGAGTTTCGAGGACGAGCAGTACTTC.

Only one count was recorded for this clone. Different DNA sequences within this sample yield the same CDR3. The chain carries TRBV18 and TRBJ2-7; no firm D call. The V end lost 2 bases, the J end lost 2 bases, and 7 bases lay between the germline ends. CDR1 and CDR2 from the germline V gene are KGHSH and LQKENI. This CDR3 comprises 13 residues. The DNA for the CDR3 is TGTGCCAGCTCACCAGCAGGAACCTACGAGCAGTACTTC. Protein sequence: CASSPAGTYEQYF.

This chain links TRBV6-4 with TRBJ1-5; 7 bases fit TRBD1. The length of the CDR3 is 19 residues. Looked up from germline, CDR1 is MRHNA and CDR2 is SNTAGT. Unmatched junction bases numbered 19, after V lost 6 bases and J lost 2 bases. CDR3 amino acids: CASRGGLRGRVVGNQPQHF. CDR3 nucleotides: TGTGCCAGCAGAGGGGGCCTTCGGGGGCGAGTTGTTGGCAATCAGCCCCAGCATTTT.

Comment on this clone: One end of the junction fails to match germline, which may point to a read error. The chain couples TRBV5-1 to TRBJ2-2; D might be TRBD1 (5 bases). The germline CDR1 and CDR2 sequences are SGHRS and YFSETQ. There are 14 residues in the CDR3. The CDR3 DNA is TGCGCCAGCAACTTGGGGCAGAGTACCGGGGAGCTGTTTTTT. Translation gives CASNLGQSTGELFF.

This clone occurred once. J is TRBJ2-2 and V is TRBV11-2; D is uncertain. The CDR3 is 17 amino acids. The ends were cut back, 6 bases at V and 0 bases at J, with 17 bases in the middle. CDR1 and CDR2 from the germline V gene are SGHAT and FQNNGV. The CDR3, as DNA: TGTGCCAGCAGGAAGGTATTTTGGCCGACGAACACCGGGGAGCTGTTTTTT. It encodes CASRKVFWPTNTGELFF.

The CDR3 is CASSRLSVGQSNQPQHF. The CDR3 bases are TGTGCCAGCAGCCGATTAAGCGTAGGACAGAGCAATCAGCCCCAGCATTTT. This chain links TRBV27 with TRBJ1-5; maybe TRBD1 (6 bases). CDR1 and CDR2 from the germline V gene are MNHEY and SMNVEV (reference sequence). The CDR3 is 17 amino acids. V was clipped by 6 bases and J by 1 base, with 19 bases between them.

This clone came up once. The chain joins TRBV25-1 to TRBJ2-3; D uncertain. Per the germline V gene, CDR1 is MGHDK and CDR2 is SYGVNS. CDR3 length equals 12 residues. V gave up 4 bases and J gave up 4 bases, with 6 bases separating them. The CDR3 nucleotides are TGTGCCAGCAGTGGTCAAGCAGATACGCAGTATTTT. It codes for CASSGQADTQYF.

CDR3 sequence: CASSTPGQPAEQYF. The CDR3 nucleotides are TGTGCCAGCAGTACCCCAGGACAGCCGGCCGAGCAGTACTTC. The chain is built from TRBV27 and TRBJ2-7, with D perhaps matching TRBD1 (6 bases). CDR3 size: 14 residues. The germline gives CDR1 MNHEY, CDR2 SMNVEV (reference sequence). The V end was cut by 5 bases, the J end by 6 bases, with 17 bases between.

The chain's CDR3 is CASSLDRSGTNYNEQFF. CDR3 coding DNA: TGTGCCAGCAGCTTAGATCGGAGCGGGACTAACTACAATGAGCAGTTCTTC. The genes are TRBV11-3 and TRBJ2-1; 7 bases line up with TRBD2. This CDR3 contains 17 residues. Germline lookup yields CDR1 SGHNT and CDR2 YENEEA. V trimming: 0 bases; J trimming: 3 bases; junction bases outside the gene matches: 8.

Note on this clone: Its ends do not fully match the called genes, so a read error is possible. This sequence joins TRBV10-3 and TRBJ2-7; 10 bases are a match to TRBD1. Per germline, CDR1 ENHRY and CDR2 SYGVKD. This CDR3 has 14 residues. This chain's CDR3 is CAFSNGTGAYEQYF. DNA for the CDR3: TGTGCCTTCAGTAACGGGACAGGGGCTTACGAGCAGTACTTC.

The CDR3 loop reads CASSDERIQPQHF. The CDR3 region has the DNA TGTGCCAGCAGTGACGAAAGGATTCAGCCCCAGCATTTT. The J gene is TRBJ1-5, the V gene TRBV2; D gene ambiguous. Per the germline V gene, CDR1 is SNHLY and CDR2 is FYNNEI. The V and J ends lost 3 bases and 6 bases respectively, with 9 bases between them. There are 13 residues in the CDR3.

The rearrangement links TRBV4-2 to TRBJ2-6, with D tentatively TRBD1 (6 bases). Germline V CDR1 and CDR2: LGHNA, YNFKEQ. The V and J ends lost 1 base and 4 bases respectively, with 20 bases between them. CDR3 length equals 19 residues. The CDR3 sequence is CASSQAPLGQGSGANVLTF. CDR3 in DNA: TGTGCCAGCAGCCAAGCCCCATTGGGGCAGGGGTCCGGGGCCAACGTCCTGACTTTC.

This clone has just one count. This chain connects TRBV20-1 to TRBJ2-7; the D is unclear. CDR3 size: 11 residues. The V gene's germline CDR1 is DFQATT and CDR2 SNEGSKA (reference sequence). Trimming took off 3 bases at V and 4 bases at J, with 7 bases between the two ends. The CDR3 protein is CSASSEYEQYF. The CDR3 region has the DNA TGCAGTGCTAGTTCGGAATACGAGCAGTACTTC.

Here the CDR3 reads CASSYVSGRPAEQYF. CDR3 nucleotide sequence: TGTGCCAGCAGTTACGTTAGCGGGAGGCCTGCCGAGCAGTACTTC. This chain joins TRBV6-5 and TRBJ2-7; TRBD2 agrees at 10 bases. The germline CDR1 and CDR2 sequences are MNHEY and SVGAGI. The V gene end was trimmed by 2 bases and the J gene end by 6 bases; junction bases not matched to a gene: 7. The length of the CDR3 is 15 residues.

This clone occurred a few times. Other DNA sequences within the sample encode an identical CDR3. V usage is TRBV5-1 and J usage is TRBJ2-2, with D unresolved. Per the germline V gene, CDR1 is SGHRS and CDR2 is YFSETQ. V lost 0 bases and J 1 base, leaving 4 bases between the germline ends. The CDR3 is 14 residues long. The CDR3 bases are TGCGCCAGCAGCTTGGACGGGAACACCGGGGAGCTGTTTTTT. Its protein is CASSLDGNTGELFF.

The chain links TRBV6-1 to TRBJ2-7, with a possible D match to TRBD1 (6 bases). V lost 5 bases and J lost 8, with 13 bases in between. The CDR3 is 12 amino acids. The germline CDR1 and CDR2 sequences are MNHNS and SASEGT. The CDR3 DNA reads TGTGCCAGCAGTACAAACAGGGCACAGCAGTACTTC. As protein: CASSTNRAQQYF.

The J gene is TRBJ2-1, the V gene TRBV6-1, with D possibly being TRBD1 (7 bases). In germline, CDR1 is MNHNS, CDR2 SASEGT. Trimming pared 6 bases from V and 0 bases from J, leaving 12 bases between. This CDR3 has 15 residues. CDR3 sequence (DNA): TGTGCCAGCAGGGGGGGACAGACCTCCTACAATGAGCAGTTCTTC. Amino acids: CASRGGQTSYNEQFF.

The V call is TRBV28, the J call TRBJ2-3; the D is unclear. The CDR3 covers 14 residues. Germline-derived CDR1 and CDR2 are MDHEN and SYDVKM. Trimming stripped 6 bases from V and 1 base from J, with 11 bases between. The CDR3 DNA reads as TGTGCCAGCAGATCCCCGGGCCGCACAGATACGCAGTATTTT. It translates to CASRSPGRTDTQYF. Variable domain in full (rest from reference TRBV28 and TRBJ2-3): DVKVTQSSRYLVKRTGEKVFLECVQDMDHENMFWYRQDPGLGLRLIYFSYDVKMKEKGDIPEGYSVSREKKERFSLILESASTNQTSMYLCASRSPGRTDTQYFGPGTRLTVL.